The clone carrying this T cell receptor (beta chain) has at least ten counts. Its antigen remains unknown. The record originates from a study of T-cell reconstitution after alpha-beta-depleted transplantation in children. Study results and caveats: Surviving recipient T cells and thymic progenitors accounted for the high day-60 TCRbeta diversity observed in some patients. About two months after transplant, alpha-beta T cells reportedly came from several hundred expanded graft clones. The authors attributed T-cell counts and diversity one year after transplant mostly to newly produced T cells.

Preparation of the TCRbeta library was carried out with unique molecular identifiers. TCRdb used MiXCR to reprocess the PCR reads, holding one entry per CDR3 protein. The table has roughly 300,000 distinct CDR3 sequences, around 10% seen once; the top ten hold roughly a quarter. Germline lookup yields CDR1 MGHRA and CDR2 YSYEKL. Losses at the gene ends were 1 base for V and 7 bases for J; bases not matched to a gene: 6. CDR3 length: 17 amino acids. The chain employs TRBV4-1 and TRBJ2-1; TRBD2 aligns across 14 bases. Sequenced material: peripheral blood, taken 180 days after TCRalphabeta/CD19-depleted stem cell transplant. The sequence was obtained from a male patient aged 2 to 10 who had a stem cell transplant for chronic granulomatous disease, so the T cells may come from the graft donor. This chain's CDR3 is CASSQAGTSGSRNEQFF. In DNA form, the CDR3 reads TGCGCCAGCAGCCAAGCTGGGACTAGCGGGAGTCGAAATGAGCAGTTCTTC.